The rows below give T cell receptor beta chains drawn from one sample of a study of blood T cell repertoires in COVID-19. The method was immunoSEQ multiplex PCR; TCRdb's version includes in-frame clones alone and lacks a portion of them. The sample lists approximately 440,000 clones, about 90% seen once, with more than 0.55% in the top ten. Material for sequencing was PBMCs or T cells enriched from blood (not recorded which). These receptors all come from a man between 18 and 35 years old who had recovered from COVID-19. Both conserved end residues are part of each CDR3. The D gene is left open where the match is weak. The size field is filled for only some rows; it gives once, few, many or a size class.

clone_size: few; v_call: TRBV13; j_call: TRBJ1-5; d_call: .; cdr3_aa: CASSKRGGNQPQHF; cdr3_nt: TGTGCCAGCAGCAAAAGGGGGGGGAATCAGCCCCAGCATTTT
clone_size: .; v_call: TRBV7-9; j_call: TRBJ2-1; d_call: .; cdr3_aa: CASSSIGGPVYNEQFF; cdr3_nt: TGTGCCAGCAGCTCGATCGGGGGGCCGGTCTACAATGAGCAGTTCTTC
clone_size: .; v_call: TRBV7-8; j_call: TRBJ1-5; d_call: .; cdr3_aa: CASSPTPGGKQPQHF; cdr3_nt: TGTGCCAGCAGTCCAACACCGGGGGGGAAACAGCCCCAGCATTTT
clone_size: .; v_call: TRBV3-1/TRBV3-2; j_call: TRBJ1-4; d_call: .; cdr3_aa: CASSQETYREKLFF; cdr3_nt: TGTGCCAGCAGCCAAGAAACATACCGGGAAAAACTATTTTTT
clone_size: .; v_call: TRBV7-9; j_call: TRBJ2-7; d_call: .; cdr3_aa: CASSSAEGPSSYEQYF; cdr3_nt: TGTGCCAGCAGCTCGGCGGAGGGCCCCAGCTCCTACGAGCAGTACTTC
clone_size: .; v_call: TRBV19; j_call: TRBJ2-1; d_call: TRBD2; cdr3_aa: CASSITSGRDNEQFF; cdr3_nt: TGTGCCAGTAGTATCACTAGCGGGAGGGACAATGAGCAGTTCTTC
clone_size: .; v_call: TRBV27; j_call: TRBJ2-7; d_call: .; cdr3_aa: CASSPRGHYEQYF; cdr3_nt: TGTGCCAGCAGTCCCCGAGGACATTACGAGCAGTACTTC
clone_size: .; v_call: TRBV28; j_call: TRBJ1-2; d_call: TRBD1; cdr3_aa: CASRQTGGRDGYTF; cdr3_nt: TGTGCCAGCAGGCAGACAGGGGGCCGAGATGGCTACACCTTC
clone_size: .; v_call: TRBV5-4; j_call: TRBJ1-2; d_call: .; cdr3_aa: CASSLKLDGIYGYTF; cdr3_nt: TGTGCCAGCAGCTTGAAATTGGACGGGATCTATGGCTACACCTTC
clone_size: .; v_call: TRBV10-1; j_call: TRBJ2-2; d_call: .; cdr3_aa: CASSRQNTGELFF; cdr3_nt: TGCGCCAGCAGCAGACAGAACACCGGGGAGCTGTTTTTT
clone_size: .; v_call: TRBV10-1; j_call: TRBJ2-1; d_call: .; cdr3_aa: CASSEQTTNNEQFF; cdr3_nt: TGCGCCAGCAGTGAGCAAACCACTAACAATGAGCAGTTCTTC
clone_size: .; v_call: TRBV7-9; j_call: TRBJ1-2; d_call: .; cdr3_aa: CASSAAAGYGYTF; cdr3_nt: TGTGCCAGCAGCGCCGCGGCGGGCTATGGCTACACCTTC
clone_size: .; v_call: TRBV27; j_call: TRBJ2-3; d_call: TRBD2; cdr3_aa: CASSLRSGGLTDTQYF; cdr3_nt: TGTGCCAGCAGTTTAAGGTCGGGAGGGCTCACAGATACGCAGTATTTT
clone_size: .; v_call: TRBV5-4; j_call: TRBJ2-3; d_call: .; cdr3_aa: CASSGLAASTDTQYF; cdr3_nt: TGTGCCAGCAGCGGCTTAGCAGCTAGCACAGATACGCAGTATTTT
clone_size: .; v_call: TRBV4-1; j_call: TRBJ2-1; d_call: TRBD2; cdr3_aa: CASSRMRLAGAAYNEQFF; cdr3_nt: TGCGCCAGCAGCCGGATGCGATTAGCGGGGGCAGCCTACAATGAGCAGTTCTTC
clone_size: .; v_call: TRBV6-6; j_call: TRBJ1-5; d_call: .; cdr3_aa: CASSTTGSHFNQPQHF; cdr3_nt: TGTGCCAGCAGTACGACAGGTAGCCACTTCAATCAGCCCCAGCATTTT
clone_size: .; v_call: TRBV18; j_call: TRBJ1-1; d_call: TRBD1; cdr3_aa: CASSRTGSMRNTEAFF; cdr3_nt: TGTGCCAGCTCACGGACAGGGTCCATGAGAAACACTGAAGCTTTCTTT
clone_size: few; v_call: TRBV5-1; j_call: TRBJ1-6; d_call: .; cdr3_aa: CASSQGGNSPLHF; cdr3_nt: TGCGCCAGCAGCCAGGGCGGAAATTCACCCCTCCACTTT
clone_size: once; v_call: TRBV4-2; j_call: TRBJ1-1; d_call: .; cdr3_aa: CASSQDSQGWGAFF; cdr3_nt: TGTGCCAGCAGCCAAGATTCTCAGGGTTGGGGAGCTTTCTTT
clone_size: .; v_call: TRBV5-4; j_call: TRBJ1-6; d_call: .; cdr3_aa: CASSPWGGYGSPLHF; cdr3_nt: TGTGCCAGCAGCCCCTGGGGGGGCTATGGTTCACCCCTCCACTTT
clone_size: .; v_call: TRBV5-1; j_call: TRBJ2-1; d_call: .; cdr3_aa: CASSPVNPGYNEQFF; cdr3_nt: TGCGCCAGCAGCCCCGTCAACCCAGGCTACAATGAGCAGTTCTTC
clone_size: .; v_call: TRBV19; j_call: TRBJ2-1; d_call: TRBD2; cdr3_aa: CASSIGLAGISSYNEQFF; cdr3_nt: TGTGCCAGTAGTATCGGGCTAGCGGGGATTAGCTCCTACAATGAGCAGTTCTTC
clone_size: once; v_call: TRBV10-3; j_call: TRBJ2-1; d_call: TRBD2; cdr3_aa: CAISEERGGYNEQFF; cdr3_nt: TGTGCCATCAGTGAAGAGCGGGGGGGGTACAATGAGCAGTTCTTC
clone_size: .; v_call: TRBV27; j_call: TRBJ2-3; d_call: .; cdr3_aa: CASSSGFGGTDTQYF; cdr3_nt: TGTGCCAGCAGCAGCGGCTTCGGTGGCACAGATACGCAGTATTTT
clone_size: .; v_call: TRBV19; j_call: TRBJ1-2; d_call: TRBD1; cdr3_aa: CASSIGTGSWGYTF; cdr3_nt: TGTGCCAGTAGTATTGGGACAGGGTCGTGGGGCTACACCTTC
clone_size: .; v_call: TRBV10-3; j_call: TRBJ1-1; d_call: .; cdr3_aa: CAISYQVEAEAFF; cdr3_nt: TGTGCCATCAGCTACCAAGTGGAGGCTGAAGCTTTCTTT
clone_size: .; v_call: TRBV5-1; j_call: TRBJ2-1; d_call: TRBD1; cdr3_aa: CASSESGTGSDEQFF; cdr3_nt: TGCGCCAGCAGCGAATCCGGGACAGGGAGCGATGAGCAGTTCTTC
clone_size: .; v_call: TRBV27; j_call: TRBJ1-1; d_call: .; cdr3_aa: CASTPNLKGTEAFF; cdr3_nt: TGTGCCAGCACACCAAATTTAAAGGGGACTGAAGCTTTCTTT
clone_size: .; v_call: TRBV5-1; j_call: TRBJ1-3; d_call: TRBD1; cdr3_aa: CASSPGTGNSGNTIYF; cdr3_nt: TGCGCCAGCAGCCCCGGGACAGGGAACTCTGGAAACACCATATATTTT
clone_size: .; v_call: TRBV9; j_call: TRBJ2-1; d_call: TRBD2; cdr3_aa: CASSVDGGTSGRGSYNEQFF; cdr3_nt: TGTGCCAGCAGCGTAGATGGGGGGACTAGCGGGAGGGGCTCCTACAATGAGCAGTTCTTC
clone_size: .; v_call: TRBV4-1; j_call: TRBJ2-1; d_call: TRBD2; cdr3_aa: CASSHPISGRGAYNEQFF; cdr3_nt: TGCGCCAGCAGCCACCCCATTAGCGGGAGGGGGGCCTACAATGAGCAGTTCTTC
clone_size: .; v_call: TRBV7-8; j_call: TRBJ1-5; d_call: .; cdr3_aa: CASSLSLSYSNQPQHF; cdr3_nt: TGTGCCAGCAGCTTAAGTCTCTCCTATAGCAATCAGCCCCAGCATTTT
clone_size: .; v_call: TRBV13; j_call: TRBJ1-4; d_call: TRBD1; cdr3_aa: CASSRSLSDRTHEKLFF; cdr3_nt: TGTGCCAGCAGCCGTTCCCTGTCGGACAGGACTCATGAAAAACTGTTTTTT
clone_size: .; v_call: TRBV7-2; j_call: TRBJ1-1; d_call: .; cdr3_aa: CASSRTVDTEAFF; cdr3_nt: TGTGCCAGCAGCAGGACAGTGGACACTGAAGCTTTCTTT
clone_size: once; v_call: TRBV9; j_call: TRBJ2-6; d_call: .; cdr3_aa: CASSVGQSPSGANVLTF; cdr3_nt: TGTGCCAGCAGCGTTGGTCAGTCTCCCTCGGGGGCCAACGTCCTGACTTTC